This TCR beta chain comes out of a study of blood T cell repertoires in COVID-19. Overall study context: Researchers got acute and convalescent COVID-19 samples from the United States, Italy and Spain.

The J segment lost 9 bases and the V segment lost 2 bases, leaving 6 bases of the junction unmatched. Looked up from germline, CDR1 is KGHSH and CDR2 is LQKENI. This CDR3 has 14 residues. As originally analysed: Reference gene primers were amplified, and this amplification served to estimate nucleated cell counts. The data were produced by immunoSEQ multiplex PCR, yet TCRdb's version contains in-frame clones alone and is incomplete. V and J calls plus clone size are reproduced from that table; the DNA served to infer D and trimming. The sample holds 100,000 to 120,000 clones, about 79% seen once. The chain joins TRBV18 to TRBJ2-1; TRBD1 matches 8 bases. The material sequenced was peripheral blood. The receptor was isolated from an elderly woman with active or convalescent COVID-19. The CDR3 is CASSPGAGGTEQFF. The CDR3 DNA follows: TGTGCCAGCTCACCAGGAGCAGGGGGCACTGAGCAGTTCTTC.